The T cell receptor (beta chain) described here comes from a study of regulatory T cells in long-lasting Graves disease. Whole-study findings and limits: TRBV28, TRBJ1-2 and TRBJ2-5 emerged as the favored segments in persistent disease.

Stated time point: newly diagnosed GD, antithyroid drugs for less than 3 months. PBMCs provided the RNA from which the TCR library was made. As for this clonotype: Its target is unknown.

CDR3 size: 16 residues. V lost 2 bases and J lost 3; bases outside the gene matches: 9. Germline V gene data show CDR1 as KGHSH and CDR2 as LQKENI. The TCR beta library used iRepertoire HTBI primers with Arm-PCR amplification of CDR3. Using its own MiXCR run on the multiplex PCR reads, TCRdb lists one record per CDR3 protein. The repertoire holds 530,000 or so distinct CDR3 sequences, about 13% seen once, with 8.5% to 10% in the top ten. This sample was also put to use in a study of T cells in Graves' hyperthyroidism and ophthalmopathy. That paper notes: The majority of expanded thyroid clonotypes above 0.001 also appeared in blood.

Material: peripheral blood mononuclear cells (PBMCs), obtained at new diagnosis, from a patient treated with antithyroid drugs. The source of this sequence is a man aged 25 to 45 with Graves disease. This rearrangement joins TRBV18 to TRBJ2-7; TRBD1 matches 8 bases. CDR3: CASSPATGDRGYEQYF. In DNA, the CDR3 is TGTGCCAGCTCACCAGCGACTGGCGACAGGGGCTACGAGCAGTACTTC.